The 32 T cell receptor beta chains presented below share a single source sample, sequenced in a study of blood T cell repertoires in COVID-19. TCRdb's table, derived via immunoSEQ multiplex PCR, lists solely in-frame clones and lacks some. The data show about 47,000 clones, with just under 70% seen just once and 6.2% held by the top ten. Sequencing used peripheral blood. These receptors were collected from a man older than 75 with acute or convalescent COVID-19.

V and J are TRBV4-3 and TRBJ2-1; the match to TRBD1 covers 10 bases. With V trimmed by 4 bases and J by 7 bases, 10 bases remained unmatched. This CDR3 is built from 16 residues. Germline lookup yields CDR1 LGHNA and CDR2 YSLEER. DNA for the CDR3: TGCGCCAGCAGCCCTAGAGACCGGGACAGGGGTAATGAGCAGTTCTTC. Amino acid sequence: CASSPRDRDRGNEQFF.

This clone was found a few times. CDR3 nucleotide sequence: TGTGCCAGCAGCCTAGCGGGGGGACGCCAAGAGACCCAGTACTTC. Translation: CASSLAGGRQETQYF. The chain is built from TRBV9 and TRBJ2-5; 11 bases agree with TRBD2. The CDR3 is made up of 15 amino acids. Germline CDR1 and CDR2: SGDLS and YYNGEE. With V trimmed by 4 bases and J by 1 base, 3 bases remained unmatched. Complete variable domain (other parts from reference TRBV9 and TRBJ2-5): DSGVTQTPKHLITATGQRVTLRCSPRSGDLSVYWYQQSLDQGLQFLIQYYNGEERAKGNILERFSAQQFPDLHSELNLSSLELGDSALYFCASSLAGGRQETQYFGPGTRLLVL.

The chain links TRBV3-1 (or the pseudogene TRBV3-2) to TRBJ2-2; TRBD2 agrees at 10 bases. Germline V gene data show CDR1 as LGHDT and CDR2 as YNNKEL (reference sequence). Trimming cost V 5 bases and J 5 bases; bases outside gene matches: 11. The CDR3 consists of 17 residues. The CDR3 nucleotides read TGTGCCAGCAGCAAACGGACTAGCGGAGGCGCTACCGGGGAGCTGTTTTTT. Translation: CASSKRTSGGATGELFF.

This rearrangement joins TRBV27 to TRBJ2-7; tentatively, D is TRBD2 (7 bases). Germline V gene data show CDR1 as MNHEY and CDR2 as SMNVEV (reference sequence). The CDR3 contains 15 residues. V dropped 6 bases and J dropped 0 bases, with 15 bases sitting between them. The CDR3 region is CASRNAGASSYEQYF. In nucleotides, the CDR3 is TGTGCCAGCAGGAACGCGGGGGCAAGCTCCTACGAGCAGTACTTC.

The V and J genes are TRBV11-3 and TRBJ1-2; 7 bases map to TRBD1. The CDR3 length is 15 residues. CDR1 and CDR2 from the germline V gene are SGHNT and YENEEA. The V segment lost 0 bases and the J segment 3 bases; nucleotides outside the gene matches: 4. The CDR3 here is CASSLDGGTDYGYTF. The CDR3 bases are TGTGCCAGCAGCTTAGATGGCGGGACAGACTATGGCTACACCTTC.

This clone was observed a few times. This chain uses TRBV6-5 with TRBJ1-3, with TRBD1 matching 9 bases. CDR1 is MNHEY, CDR2 SVGAGI, per germline. CDR3 length: 15 amino acids. V lost 2 bases and J lost 2; bases outside the gene matches: 1. The CDR3 protein is CASSYGQGTGNTIYF. The CDR3 region has the DNA TGTGCCAGCAGTTACGGACAGGGGACTGGAAACACCATATATTTT.

The chain is built from TRBV7-8 and TRBJ1-2, with a weak D call TRBD1 (5 bases). V lost 0 bases to trimming and J lost 0 bases, with 17 bases between them. CDR1 and CDR2 from the germline V gene are SGHVS and FQNEAQ. The CDR3 sequence is 18 residues long. The CDR3 DNA reads as TGTGCCAGCAGCTTAGCGGGGACTTTCCTGAGGGCTAACTATGGCTACACCTTC. Protein sequence: CASSLAGTFLRANYGYTF.

The table lists this clone with many counts. V and J are TRBV19 and TRBJ2-7; 14 bases line up with TRBD2. Germline trimming cut 1 base from V and 3 bases from J; bases unmatched to any gene: 5. Germline CDR1 reads LNHDA; CDR2 reads SQIVND (reference sequence). The CDR3 has 17 amino acids. CDR3 sequence (DNA): TGTGCCAGTAGTATAGCCGGGACTAGCGGGAGTATCTACGAGCAGTACTTC. Protein sequence: CASSIAGTSGSIYEQYF.

This clone has a handful of counts. The chain's CDR3 is CASSYGSSGSGEQYF. The CDR3 coding sequence is TGTGCCAGCAGTTACGGGTCTAGCGGGAGTGGCGAGCAGTACTTC. J is TRBJ2-7 and V is TRBV6-5; 10 nucleotides match TRBD2. The germline V gene has CDR1 MNHEY and CDR2 SVGAGI. With V trimmed by 2 bases and J by 6 bases, 7 bases remained unmatched. This CDR3 has 15 amino acids.

The chain links TRBV5-4 to TRBJ2-7; TRBD2 matches 7 bases. The CDR3 contains 13 residues. The junction had 5 bases not matched to a gene; V was cut back by 7 bases and J by 1 base. CDR1 is SGHNT and CDR2 is YYREEE in the germline V gene (reference sequence). CDR3 protein: CASRSRESYEQYF. The CDR3 DNA reads as TGTGCCAGCCGATCGCGGGAGTCCTACGAGCAGTACTTC.

The sample holds a few counts of this clone. The CDR3 DNA sequence: TGTGCCAGCAGCCCTACAGTTAACACTGAAGCTTTCTTT. It encodes CASSPTVNTEAFF. This rearrangement joins TRBV7-9 to TRBJ1-1; unclear D gene. Between the trimmed V and J ends, which lost 5 bases and 2 bases, there was a span of 9 bases. The CDR3 runs 13 residues. Germline V gives CDR1 SEHNR, CDR2 FQNEAQ (reference sequence).

The chain uses TRBV5-6 and TRBJ2-7; TRBD2 matches 14 bases. The J segment lost 2 bases and the V segment lost 5 bases, leaving 9 bases of the junction unmatched. This CDR3 contains 17 residues. Germline V gene sequence: CDR1 SGHDT, CDR2 YYEEEE. The CDR3 region has the DNA TGTGCCAGCAGTCCCAGACTAGCGGGAGGGAATACCTACGAGCAGTACTTC. It translates to CASSPRLAGGNTYEQYF.

The chain has TRBV29-1 and TRBJ1-4; perhaps TRBD1 as D (5 bases). Trimming took 6 bases from V and 8 from J, leaving 10 bases between them. The CDR3 is 11 amino acids. Germline CDR1 reads SQVTM; CDR2 reads ANQGSEA. This CDR3 is CSVGQGEKLFF. The CDR3 coding sequence is TGCAGCGTCGGACAAGGGGAAAAACTGTTTTTT. The variable domain in full, with the rest retrieved from reference TRBV29-1 and TRBJ1-4, is SAVISQKPSRDICQRGTSLTIQCQVDSQVTMMFWYRQQPGQSLTLIATANQGSEATYESGFVIDKFPISRPNLTFSTLTVSNMSPEDSSIYLCSVGQGEKLFFGSGTQLSVL.

This clone was recorded a few times. The chain has TRBV6-2 or TRBV6-3 and TRBJ2-1; D perhaps matches TRBD1 (6 bases). Germline V gene data show CDR1 as MNHEY and CDR2 as SVGEGT. The CDR3 has 16 residues. Between the trimmed V and J ends, which lost 4 bases and 0 bases, there was a span of 13 bases. This CDR3 reads CASSWRTASSYNEQFF. The DNA for the CDR3 is TGTGCCAGCAGTTGGAGGACAGCAAGCTCCTACAATGAGCAGTTCTTC.

V usage is TRBV19 and J usage is TRBJ2-1, with 8 bases aligning to TRBD2. Germline lookup yields CDR1 LNHDA and CDR2 SQIVND (reference sequence). This CDR3 has 17 amino acids. After removal of 3 bases from V and 4 bases from J, the junction contained 11 bases not matched to a gene. For the CDR3, the DNA is TGTGCCAGTAGTATGGGCCGGGAGGGCCAGGGATACAATGAGCAGTTCTTC. Translation: CASSMGREGQGYNEQFF.

The gene calls are TRBV5-6 and TRBJ1-4, with D uncertain. With 3 bases removed from V and 4 bases from J, the gap between germline ends came to 10 bases. Germline V CDR1 and CDR2: SGHDT, YYEEEE. CDR3 length equals 14 residues. DNA for the CDR3: TGTGCCAGCAGCTACCGGGATTTTAATGAAAAACTGTTTTTT. Its translation is CASSYRDFNEKLFF.

This clone was detected only a few times. A junction end diverges from the germline sequence, so it may reflect a read error. V usage is TRBV2 and J usage is TRBJ1-4, with 9 positions matching TRBD1. Germline lookup yields CDR1 SNHLY and CDR2 FYNNEI. There are 13 residues in the CDR3. CDR3 sequence reads: CASIEDRGRKLFF. Here the CDR3 DNA reads TGTGCCAGCATTGAAGACAGGGGGAGGAAACTGTTTTTT.

This clone was seen only once. This chain links TRBV5-6 with TRBJ2-5; 7 bases are a match to TRBD2. V lost 4 bases to trimming and J lost 5 bases; unmatched junction nucleotides: 11. CDR1 and CDR2 from the germline V gene are SGHDT and YYEEEE. The CDR3 is made up of 15 amino acids. The CDR3 spells CASSPRTGGGETQYF. CDR3 nucleotide sequence: TGTGCCAGCAGCCCGAGGACGGGAGGAGGGGAGACCCAGTACTTC.

This chain links TRBV14 with TRBJ2-7; a weak D match, TRBD1 (6 bases). CDR1 SGHDN and CDR2 FVKESK come from the germline V gene. The ends were cut back, 5 bases at V and 6 bases at J, with 17 bases in the middle. The CDR3 loop spans 14 amino acids. The DNA for the CDR3 is TGTGCCAGCAGCAGAGGGACACTTAAGTCCGAGCAGTACTTC. Protein product: CASSRGTLKSEQYF.

The chain is built from TRBV19 and TRBJ2-2; 9 positions match TRBD1. Germline CDR1 is LNHDA and CDR2 is SQIVND (reference sequence). After removal of 0 bases from V and 2 bases from J, the junction contained 4 bases not matched to a gene. The CDR3 runs to 17 residues. CDR3 in amino acids: CASSIEWGQGNTGELFF. The CDR3 nucleotides are TGTGCCAGTAGTATAGAATGGGGACAGGGTAACACCGGGGAGCTGTTTTTT.

In DNA form, the CDR3 reads TGTGCCAGCAGCCCTTCCTCCTACAATGAGCAGTTCTTC. Its translation is CASSPSSYNEQFF. This chain links TRBV7-3 with TRBJ2-1; D is uncertain. CDR1 and CDR2 (germline): SGHTA, FQGTGA. V lost 5 bases and J 0 bases, leaving 5 bases between the germline ends. The CDR3 is made up of 13 amino acids.

CDR3 nucleotides: TGCGCCAGCAGTAGGGCGGGAGGATACAATGAGCAGTTCTTC. Protein: CASSRAGGYNEQFF. The chain joins TRBV10-1 to TRBJ2-1, with 8 bases matching TRBD2. CDR3 size: 14 residues. Trimming at V came to 5 bases and at J to 4 bases, leaving 4 bases not matched to a gene. Looked up from germline, CDR1 is WNHNN and CDR2 is SYGVQD (reference sequence).

The genes are TRBV6-2 or TRBV6-3 and TRBJ1-3; D perhaps matches TRBD1 (6 bases). V was shortened by 5 bases and J by 2 bases, with 7 bases between the two germline ends. Per germline, CDR1 MNHEY and CDR2 SVGEGT. The CDR3 is made up of 13 amino acids. The CDR3 DNA follows: TGTGCCAGCAGTCGGACAGCTGGAAACACCATATATTTT. It is translated as CASSRTAGNTIYF.

V is TRBV7-2 and J is TRBJ2-1; 7 bases are a match to TRBD1. The CDR3 runs to 16 residues. V trimming: 5 bases; J trimming: 0 bases; junction bases outside the gene matches: 7. The germline gives CDR1 SGHTA, CDR2 FQGNSA. The chain's CDR3 is CASSPKTGSSYNEQFF. CDR3 nucleotides: TGTGCCAGCAGCCCAAAGACAGGGAGCTCCTACAATGAGCAGTTCTTC.

This clone showed up just a few times. This chain joins TRBV5-1 and TRBJ1-5, with a tentative D call TRBD1 (5 bases). CDR1 SGHRS and CDR2 YFSETQ come from the germline V gene. CDR3 length: 14 amino acids. Between the trimmed V and J ends, which lost 0 bases and 7 bases, there was a span of 11 bases. CDR3 protein: CASSLGGDSQPQHF. CDR3 nucleotides: TGCGCCAGCAGCTTGGGGGGGGACTCGCAGCCCCAGCATTTT.

The genes are TRBV6-5 and TRBJ2-5; 8 bases agree with TRBD2. V dropped 8 bases and J dropped 2; count of bases not matched to a gene: 7. The CDR3 is made up of 14 amino acids. From germline, CDR1 is MNHEY and CDR2 SVGAGI. Here the CDR3 reads CASAESGSQETQYF. CDR3 in DNA: TGTGCCAGCGCCGAAAGCGGGAGTCAAGAGACCCAGTACTTC.

The chain couples TRBV30 to TRBJ1-1; TRBD1 matches at 8 bases. Germline loops: CDR1 GTSNPN, CDR2 SVGIG (reference sequence). J gave up 5 bases and V 2 bases, and 10 bases lay outside the gene matches. The CDR3 length is 15 residues. The CDR3 protein is CAWSWKTGVGTEAFF. The CDR3 DNA is TGTGCCTGGAGTTGGAAGACAGGGGTGGGGACTGAAGCTTTCTTT. Full variable domain (missing parts from reference TRBV30 and TRBJ1-1): SQTIHQWPATLVQPVGSPLSLECTVEGTSNPNLYWYRQAAGRGLQLLFYSVGIGQISSEVPQNLSASRPQDRQFILSSKKLLLSDSGFYLCAWSWKTGVGTEAFFGQGTRLTVV.

The chain is built from TRBV18 and TRBJ2-5; a weak D match, TRBD2 (6 bases). The CDR3 runs 14 residues. V dropped 1 base and J dropped 5 bases, with 11 bases sitting between them. CDR1 and CDR2 (germline): KGHSH, LQKENI. The CDR3 sequence: CASSPRRAGETQYF. In nucleotides, the CDR3 is TGTGCCAGCTCACCACGGAGGGCCGGTGAGACCCAGTACTTC. The full variable domain, its missing parts supplied by reference TRBV18 and TRBJ2-5, is NAGVMQNPRHLVRRRGQEARLRCSPMKGHSHVYWYRQLPEEGLKFMVYLQKENIIDESGMPKERFSAEFPKEGPSILRIQQVVRGDSAAYFCASSPRRAGETQYFGPGTRLLVL.

This clone was recorded only once. V gene TRBV2 combines with J gene TRBJ2-1; 8 bases fit TRBD1. The V gene end was trimmed by 6 bases and the J gene end by 2 bases; junction bases not matched to a gene: 6. There are 15 residues in the CDR3. The V gene's germline CDR1 is SNHLY and CDR2 FYNNEI. The CDR3 DNA reads as TGTGCCAGCAGCGTGGACAGGGACCCCTACAATGAGCAGTTCTTC. It encodes CASSVDRDPYNEQFF.

This chain uses TRBV5-1 with TRBJ2-1; the match to TRBD1 covers 7 bases. The CDR3 contains 15 residues. Germline V gene data show CDR1 as SGHRS and CDR2 as YFSETQ. J lost 2 bases, V lost 2 bases, and 4 bases had no gene match. The CDR3 DNA follows: TGCGCCAGCAGCTTCGGACAGGCGACCTACAATGAGCAGTTCTTC. Translation gives CASSFGQATYNEQFF. Filled out from reference TRBV5-1 and TRBJ2-1, the complete variable domain reads KAGVTQTPRYLIKTRGQQVTLSCSPISGHRSVSWYQQTPGQGLQFLFEYFSETQRNKGNFPGRFSGRQFSNSRSEMNVSTLELGDSALYLCASSFGQATYNEQFFGPGTRLTVL.

This clone was recorded a few times. The chain has TRBV11-3 and TRBJ2-7; D is undetermined. V was clipped by 6 bases and J by 2 bases, with 8 bases between them. Germline loops: CDR1 SGHNT, CDR2 YENEEA. This CDR3 contains 12 residues. This CDR3 reads CASRGFTYEQYF. As DNA, the CDR3 is TGTGCCAGCAGGGGCTTCACCTACGAGCAGTACTTC.

This chain joins TRBV12-5 and TRBJ2-2; D is perhaps TRBD2 (5 bases). Germline CDR1 LGHNT, CDR2 FRNRAP. The V gene lost 7 bases and the J gene lost 0 bases, with 15 bases spanning the gap. The CDR3 is 16 amino acids. CDR3 protein: CASDRGGSSNTGELFF. In DNA, the CDR3 is TGTGCTAGTGATCGGGGTGGTAGTTCGAACACCGGGGAGCTGTTTTTT.